One sample yielded the 25 T cell receptor beta chains listed below, sequenced in a study of blood T cells in healthy people across ages. The authors ran a second PCR of about 6 to 11 cycles using a sample-barcoded 5' primer and a J-beta primer mix. In TCRdb, the 5' RACE reads were re-called with MiXCR into one record per CDR3 protein. The sample has 800,000 to 950,000 distinct CDR3 sequences; 29% are singletons. These data also formed part of another study, on T cells of mothers and their children.

Source material: blood. Source of these receptors: a woman between 40 and 55 years old in good health.

The V gene is TRBV28, the J gene TRBJ1-1; 10 bases align to TRBD1. CDR1 is MDHEN, CDR2 SYDVKM, per germline. Germline trimming cut 3 bases from V and 5 bases from J; bases unmatched to any gene: 6. CDR3 size: 15 residues. This chain's CDR3 is CASSLGDRGRTEAFF. CDR3 nucleotides: TGTGCCAGCAGTTTGGGGGACAGGGGTAGGACTGAAGCTTTCTTT.

V and J are TRBV7-9 and TRBJ2-1; 9 positions agree with TRBD1. CDR3 length: 17 amino acids. J gave up 16 bases and V 6 bases, and 25 bases lay outside the gene matches. CDR1 and CDR2 from the germline V gene are SEHNR and FQNEAQ (reference sequence). Here the CDR3 DNA reads TGTGCCAGCAGACCTACATTACAGGGGGCAATCTACAATGAGCGCTTCTTC. This translates into CASRPTLQGAIYNERFF.

Regarding this clonotype: This may come from a read error, since a much larger clone is one base off. CDR3 in DNA: TGTGTCAGCAGCCAAGGTTCGGGCTCCTACGAGCAGTACTTC. Protein: CVSSQGSGSYEQYF. The chain joins TRBV14 to TRBJ2-7; D call uncertain. The length of the CDR3 is 14 residues. Germline CDR1 SGHDN, CDR2 FVKESK.

This clonotype was counted a few times. The chain combines TRBV12-3 or TRBV12-4 with TRBJ1-2; D remains unclear. The CDR3 contains 16 residues. Trimming removed 4 bases at V and 1 base at J, with 16 bases between. The CDR3 region is CASSSFGLEVNYGYTF. CDR3 in DNA: TGTGCCAGCAGTTCGTTTGGATTGGAGGTTAACTATGGCTACACCTTC.

The chain recombines TRBV7-2 with TRBJ2-5; TRBD2 agrees at 9 bases. Losses at the gene ends were 6 bases for V and 2 bases for J; bases not matched to a gene: 7. Per the germline V gene, CDR1 is SGHTA and CDR2 is FQGNSA. The CDR3 length is 15 residues. CDR3 residues: CASRSGLARQETQYF. CDR3 DNA: TGTGCCAGCAGGTCAGGACTAGCGCGGCAAGAGACCCAGTACTTC.

Concerning this clonotype: This may arise from a read error, as a much more abundant clone is one base away. This chain uses TRBV7-9 with TRBJ2-1, with D unresolved. The CDR3 has 13 residues. Looked up from germline, CDR1 is SEHNR and CDR2 is FQNEAQ (reference sequence). In nucleotides, the CDR3 is TGTGCCAGCAGCTTAGCCGAGTACAAGGAGCAGTTCTTC. Its protein is CASSLAEYKEQFF.

The V gene is TRBV7-2, the J gene TRBJ1-1; 7 nucleotides match TRBD1. CDR1 is SGHTA and CDR2 is FQGNSA in the germline V gene. With 5 bases clipped from V and 11 bases from J, the junction kept 20 bases outside the gene matches. The CDR3 runs to 16 residues. DNA for the CDR3: TGTGCCAGCAGCCCCAGGGGGTACAGGGACTGGAAATATGCTTTCTTT. The encoded protein is CASSPRGYRDWKYAFF.

This chain links TRBV25-1 with TRBJ1-6; 8 nucleotides line up with TRBD1. Trimming removed 6 bases from V and 14 bases from J; junction bases left unmatched: 15. CDR3 length: 15 residues. Germline V lookup: CDR1 MGHDK, CDR2 SYGVNS. The chain's CDR3 is CASSRLTGDVVTLHF. In nucleotides, the CDR3 is TGTGCCAGCAGCCGATTGACAGGGGACGTTGTGACCCTCCACTTT.

The chain is built from TRBV20-1 and TRBJ1-1, with a weak D call TRBD1 (6 bases). Trimming cost V 5 bases and J 4 bases, with 14 bases left between them. CDR3 length: 13 amino acids. CDR1 and CDR2 from the germline V gene are DFQATT and SNEGSKA (reference sequence). As DNA, the CDR3 is TGCAGTGCTCCAAACCCAGGGGTCACTGAAGCTTTCTTT. This translates into CSAPNPGVTEAFF.

This clonotype was found a few times. The V call is TRBV25-1, the J call TRBJ1-5; TRBD1 matches 10 bases. Losses at the gene ends were 4 bases for V and 7 bases for J; bases not matched to a gene: 7. Germline V CDR1 and CDR2: MGHDK, SYGVNS. The CDR3 spans 15 residues. The CDR3 loop is CASSGGQGNWQPQHF. CDR3 nucleotides: TGTGCCAGCAGTGGGGGACAGGGGAATTGGCAGCCCCAGCATTTT.

This clonotype appeared once. The chain recombines TRBV14 with TRBJ2-1, with D possibly being TRBD2 (6 bases). V dropped 2 bases and J dropped 9 bases, with 17 bases sitting between them. CDR1 and CDR2 (germline): SGHDN, FVKESK. The CDR3 has 15 residues. This CDR3 is CASSQQGLLGGEQFF. DNA of the CDR3: TGTGCCAGCAGCCAACAGGGACTGCTGGGTGGTGAGCAGTTCTTC.

This clonotype showed up many times. The chain joins TRBV27 to TRBJ2-7, with D possibly called TRBD1 or TRBD2 (5 bases each). Germline V CDR1 and CDR2: MNHEY, SMNVEV (reference sequence). Trimming took off 2 bases at V and 3 bases at J, with 14 bases between the two ends. CDR3 size: 15 residues. CDR3 nucleotide sequence: TGTGCCAGCAGTTTAATTGGGGGAAGGAGCTACGAGCAGTACTTC. The encoded protein is CASSLIGGRSYEQYF.

This clonotype was observed at least ten times. The rearrangement uses TRBV28 and TRBJ2-7; no definite D call. Trimming took 5 bases from V and 0 from J, leaving 14 bases between them. Germline CDR1 reads MDHEN; CDR2 reads SYDVKM. The CDR3 is 15 residues long. This chain's CDR3 is CASSGSRILSYEQYF. For the CDR3, the DNA is TGTGCCAGCAGTGGATCCAGAATCCTCTCCTACGAGCAGTACTTC.

V and J are TRBV7-2 and TRBJ1-1; D ambiguous. The ends were cut back, 1 base at V and 9 bases at J, with 12 bases in the middle. The germline V gene has CDR1 SGHTA and CDR2 FQGNSA. CDR3 size: 13 residues. In DNA form, the CDR3 reads TGTGCCAGCAGCTTAGATCGGGGTCCCCAAGCTTTCTTT. The encoded protein is CASSLDRGPQAFF. The full variable domain, in which reference TRBV7-2 and TRBJ1-1 provide the parts outside the CDR3, is GAGVSQSPSNKVTEKGKDVELRCDPISGHTALYWYRQSLGQGLEFLIYFQGNSAPDKSGLPSDRFSAERTGGSVSTLTIQRTQQEDSAVYLCASSLDRGPQAFFGQGTRLTVV.

The chain joins TRBV20-1 to TRBJ1-1; D perhaps matches TRBD1 (6 bases). V was trimmed by 0 bases and J by 6 bases, leaving 17 bases between them. The germline gives CDR1 DFQATT, CDR2 SNEGSKA (reference sequence). The CDR3 length is 15 residues. This CDR3 is CSARDLDGQRPEAFF. Here the CDR3 DNA reads TGCAGTGCTAGAGATTTAGACGGACAGCGGCCTGAAGCTTTCTTT.

This clonotype was seen more than once but under ten times. Sequence at one end of the junction differs from germline and may be a read error. The rearrangement joins TRBV6-2 or TRBV6-3 to TRBJ2-3, with a weak D call TRBD2 (6 bases). Germline V gene data show CDR1 as MNHEY and CDR2 as SVGEGT. This CDR3 comprises 15 residues. In DNA form, the CDR3 reads TGTGCCGGCAGTTATACCGGGACTAGCACAGATACGCAGTATTTT. Amino acids: CAGSYTGTSTDTQYF.

The chain employs TRBV7-9 and TRBJ2-5; 12 bases agree with TRBD1. The J segment lost 3 bases and the V segment lost 5 bases, leaving 4 bases of the junction unmatched. The CDR3 contains 15 residues. CDR1 and CDR2 (germline): SEHNR, FQNEAQ (reference sequence). CDR3 DNA: TGTGCCAGCAGCCGGGACAGGGGGCGCGAAGAGACCCAGTACTTC. Encoded protein: CASSRDRGREETQYF.

The chain joins TRBV28 to TRBJ1-1; TRBD1 is a possible D gene (6 bases). Between the trimmed V and J ends, which lost 4 bases and 0 bases, there was a span of 12 bases. This CDR3 contains 15 residues. Germline loops: CDR1 MDHEN, CDR2 SYDVKM. CDR3 amino acids: CASSSLGAMNTEAFF. CDR3 DNA sequence: TGTGCCAGCAGTTCCCTGGGGGCGATGAACACTGAAGCTTTCTTT.

V and J are TRBV6-1 and TRBJ2-1, with TRBD1 matching 8 bases. Germline-derived CDR1 and CDR2 are MNHNS and SASEGT. The CDR3 runs 17 residues. The V gene end was trimmed by 1 base and the J gene end by 4 bases; junction bases not matched to a gene: 9. The DNA for the CDR3 is TGTGCCAGCAGTGAAGACAGGGGGTTTAGTATATACAATGAGCAGTTCTTC. It is translated as CASSEDRGFSIYNEQFF.

The V call is TRBV3-1, the J call TRBJ2-3; TRBD2 matches 8 bases. After removal of 3 bases from V and 13 bases from J, the junction contained 21 bases not matched to a gene. Per germline, CDR1 LGHDT and CDR2 YNNKEL (reference sequence). This CDR3 spans 17 amino acids. The CDR3 coding sequence is TGTGCCAGCAGCCATTCGGTCGCACTGGACGGGGGGGCCGGAAAGTATTTT. It specifies CASSHSVALDGGAGKYF.

This clonotype was counted only a few times. The chain employs TRBV4-1 and TRBJ1-6; D is undetermined. This CDR3 has 12 amino acids. The V end was cut by 0 bases, the J end by 15 bases, with 9 bases between. Germline CDR1 and CDR2: MGHRA and YSYEKL. The CDR3 DNA is TGCGCCAGCAGCCAAGACGGTAGGCACCTCCACTTT. It translates to CASSQDGRHLHF.

The CDR3 is CASSQVYEGNYGYTF. CDR3 nucleotides: TGCGCCAGCAGCCAAGTTTACGAGGGAAACTATGGCTACACCTTC. The rearrangement links TRBV4-1 to TRBJ1-2; no definite D call. The V gene's germline CDR1 is MGHRA and CDR2 YSYEKL. This CDR3 is 15 amino acids long. V lost 1 base and J 2 bases, leaving 11 bases between the germline ends.

This clonotype was seen repeatedly, ten times or more. The V call is TRBV5-5, the J call TRBJ2-5, with 9 bases that match TRBD1. Trimming removed 3 bases from V and 11 bases from J; junction bases left unmatched: 17. CDR1 and CDR2 (germline): SGHKS, YYEKEE (reference sequence). The CDR3 consists of 16 residues. The CDR3 here is CASSSASGTGIWEQYF. CDR3 DNA: TGTGCCAGCAGCTCTGCAAGCGGGACAGGGATTTGGGAGCAGTACTTC.

This clonotype showed up just a few times. This sequence joins TRBV7-6 and TRBJ1-5; TRBD1 might be the D (6 bases). The length of the CDR3 is 14 residues. Germline-derived CDR1 and CDR2 are SGHVS and FNYEAQ. V dropped 5 bases and J dropped 5 bases, with 13 bases sitting between them. The CDR3 is CASSPSGADQPQHF. In nucleotides, the CDR3 is TGTGCCAGCAGCCCATCGGGGGCGGATCAGCCCCAGCATTTT.

This clonotype has ten or more counts. A read error may explain this, as a much larger clone is one base away. This chain joins TRBV4-2 and TRBJ2-5; D is unresolved. CDR1 and CDR2 from the germline V gene are LGHNA and YNFKEQ. V lost 0 bases, J lost 4 bases, and 9 bases lay in between. The CDR3 covers 14 residues. The CDR3 DNA reads as TGTGCCAGCAGCCAAGATGATGATGGAGAGACCCAGTACTTC. Amino acid sequence: CASSQDDDGETQYF.